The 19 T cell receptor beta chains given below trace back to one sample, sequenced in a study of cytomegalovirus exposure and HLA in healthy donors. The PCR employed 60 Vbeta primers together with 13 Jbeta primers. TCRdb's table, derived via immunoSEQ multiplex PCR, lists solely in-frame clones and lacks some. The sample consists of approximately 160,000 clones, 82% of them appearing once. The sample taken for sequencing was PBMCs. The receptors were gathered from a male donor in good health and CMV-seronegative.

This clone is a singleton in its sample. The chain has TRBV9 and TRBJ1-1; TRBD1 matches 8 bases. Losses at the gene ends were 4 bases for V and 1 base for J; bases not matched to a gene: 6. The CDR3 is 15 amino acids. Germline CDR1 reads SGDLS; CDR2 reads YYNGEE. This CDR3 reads CASSPRTGKNTEAFF. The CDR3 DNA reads TGTGCCAGCAGCCCTCGGACAGGGAAGAACACTGAAGCTTTCTTT.

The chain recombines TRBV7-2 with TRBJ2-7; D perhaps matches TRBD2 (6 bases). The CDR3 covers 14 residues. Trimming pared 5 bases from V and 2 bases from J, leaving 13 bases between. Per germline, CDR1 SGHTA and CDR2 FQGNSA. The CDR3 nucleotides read TGTGCCAGCAGCATAGGGACGGGAGCCTACGAGCAGTACTTC. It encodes CASSIGTGAYEQYF.

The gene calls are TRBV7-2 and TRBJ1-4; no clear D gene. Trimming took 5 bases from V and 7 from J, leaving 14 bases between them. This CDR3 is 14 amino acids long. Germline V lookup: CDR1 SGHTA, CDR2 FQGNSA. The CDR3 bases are TGTGCCAGCAGCCCAAGAGGGATGGCTGAAAAACTGTTTTTT. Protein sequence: CASSPRGMAEKLFF.

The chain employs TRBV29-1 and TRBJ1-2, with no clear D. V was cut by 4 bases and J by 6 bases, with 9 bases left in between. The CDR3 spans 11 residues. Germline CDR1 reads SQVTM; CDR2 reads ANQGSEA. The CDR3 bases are TGCAGCGTTGGACGGGGTGATGGCTACACCTTC. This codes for CSVGRGDGYTF.

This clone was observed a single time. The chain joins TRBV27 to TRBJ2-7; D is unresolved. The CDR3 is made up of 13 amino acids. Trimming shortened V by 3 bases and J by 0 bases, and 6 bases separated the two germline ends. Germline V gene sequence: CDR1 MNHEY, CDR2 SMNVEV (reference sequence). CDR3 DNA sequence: TGTGCCAGCAGTTTCTCCAGCTCCTACGAGCAGTACTTC. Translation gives CASSFSSSYEQYF.

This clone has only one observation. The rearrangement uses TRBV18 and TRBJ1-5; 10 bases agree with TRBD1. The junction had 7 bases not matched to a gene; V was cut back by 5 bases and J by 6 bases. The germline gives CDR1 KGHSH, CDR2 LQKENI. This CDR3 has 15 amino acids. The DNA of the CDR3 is TGTGCCAGCTCAGCAGACAGGGGGCGATTTCAGCCCCAGCATTTT. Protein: CASSADRGRFQPQHF.

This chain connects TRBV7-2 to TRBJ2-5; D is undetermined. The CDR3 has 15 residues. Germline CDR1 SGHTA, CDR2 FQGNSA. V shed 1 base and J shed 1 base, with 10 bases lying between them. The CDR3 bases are TGTGCCAGCAGCTTAGTTCAGTTCCGCCAAGAGACCCAGTACTTC. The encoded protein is CASSLVQFRQETQYF.

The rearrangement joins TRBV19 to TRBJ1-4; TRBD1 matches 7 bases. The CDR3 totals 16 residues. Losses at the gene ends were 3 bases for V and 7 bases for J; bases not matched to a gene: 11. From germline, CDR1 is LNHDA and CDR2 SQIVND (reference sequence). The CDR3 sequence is CASSIPSTGIVEKLFF. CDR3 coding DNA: TGTGCCAGTAGTATCCCATCGACAGGGATTGTTGAAAAACTGTTTTTT.

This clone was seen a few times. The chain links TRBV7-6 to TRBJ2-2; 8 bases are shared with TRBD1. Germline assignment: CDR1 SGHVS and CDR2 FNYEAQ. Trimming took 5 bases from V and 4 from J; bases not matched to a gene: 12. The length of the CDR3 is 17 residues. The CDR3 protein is CASSLITGGVSTGELFF. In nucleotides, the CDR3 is TGTGCCAGCAGCCTTATTACAGGGGGAGTGAGCACCGGGGAGCTGTTTTTT.

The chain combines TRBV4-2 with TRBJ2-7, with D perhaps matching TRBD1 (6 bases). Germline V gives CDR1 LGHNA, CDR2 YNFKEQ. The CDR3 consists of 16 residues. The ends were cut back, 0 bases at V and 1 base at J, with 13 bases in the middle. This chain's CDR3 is CASSQDGEGGSYEQYF. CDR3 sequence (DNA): TGTGCCAGCAGCCAAGATGGGGAAGGGGGTTCCTACGAGCAGTACTTC.

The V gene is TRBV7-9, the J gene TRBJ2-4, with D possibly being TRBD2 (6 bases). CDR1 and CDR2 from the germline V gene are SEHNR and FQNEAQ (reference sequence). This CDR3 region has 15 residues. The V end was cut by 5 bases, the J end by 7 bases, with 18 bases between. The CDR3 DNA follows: TGTGCCAGCAGCCCCGGACAAACACGGGGGAACATTCAGTACTTC. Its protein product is CASSPGQTRGNIQYF.

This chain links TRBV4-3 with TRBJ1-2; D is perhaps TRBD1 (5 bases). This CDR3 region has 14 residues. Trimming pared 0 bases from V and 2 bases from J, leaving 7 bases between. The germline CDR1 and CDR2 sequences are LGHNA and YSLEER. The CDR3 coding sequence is TGCGCCAGCAGCCAAGACCCAGGGAACTATGGCTACACCTTC. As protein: CASSQDPGNYGYTF.

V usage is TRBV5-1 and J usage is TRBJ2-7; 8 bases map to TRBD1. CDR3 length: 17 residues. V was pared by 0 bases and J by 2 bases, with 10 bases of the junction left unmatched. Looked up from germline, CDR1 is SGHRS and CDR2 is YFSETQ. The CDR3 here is CASSLVGTGGGTYEQYF. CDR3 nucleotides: TGCGCCAGCAGCTTGGTTGGCACAGGGGGAGGCACCTACGAGCAGTACTTC.

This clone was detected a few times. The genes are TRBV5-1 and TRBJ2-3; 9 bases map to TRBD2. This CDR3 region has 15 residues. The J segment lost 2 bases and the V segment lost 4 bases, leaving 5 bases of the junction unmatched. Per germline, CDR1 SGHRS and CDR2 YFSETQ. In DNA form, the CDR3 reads TGCGCCAGCAGCCGCTGGACTAGCGACACAGATACGCAGTATTTT. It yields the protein CASSRWTSDTDTQYF.

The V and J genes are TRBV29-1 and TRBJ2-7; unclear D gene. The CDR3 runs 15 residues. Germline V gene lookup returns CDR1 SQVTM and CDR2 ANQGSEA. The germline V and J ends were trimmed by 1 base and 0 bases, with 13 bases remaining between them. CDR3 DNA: TGCAGCGTTGAAGTCAAACAGCCTAACTCCTACGAGCAGTACTTC. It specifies CSVEVKQPNSYEQYF.

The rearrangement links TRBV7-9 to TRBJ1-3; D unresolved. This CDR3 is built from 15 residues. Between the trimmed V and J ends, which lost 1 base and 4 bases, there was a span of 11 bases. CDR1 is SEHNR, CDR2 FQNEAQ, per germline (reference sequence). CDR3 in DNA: TGTGCCAGCAGCTTAGGAGGAGGCTACGGAAACACCATATATTTT. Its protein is CASSLGGGYGNTIYF.

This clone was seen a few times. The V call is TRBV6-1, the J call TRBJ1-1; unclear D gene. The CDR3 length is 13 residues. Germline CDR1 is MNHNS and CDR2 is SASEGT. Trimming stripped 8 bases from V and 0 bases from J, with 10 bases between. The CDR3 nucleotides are TGTGCCAGCGTAGAACAGATGAACACTGAAGCTTTCTTT. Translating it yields CASVEQMNTEAFF.

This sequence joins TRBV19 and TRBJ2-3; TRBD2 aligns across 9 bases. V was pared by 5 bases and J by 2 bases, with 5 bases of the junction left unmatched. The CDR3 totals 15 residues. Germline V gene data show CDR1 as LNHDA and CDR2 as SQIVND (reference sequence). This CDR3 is CASSLRGGATDTQYF. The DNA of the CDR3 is TGTGCCAGTAGTCTGCGCGGGGGGGCCACAGATACGCAGTATTTT. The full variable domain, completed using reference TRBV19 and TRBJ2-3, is DGGITQSPKYLFRKEGQNVTLSCEQNLNHDAMYWYRQDPGQGLRLIYYSQIVNDFQKGDIAEGYSVSREKKESFPLTVTSAQKNPTAFYLCASSLRGGATDTQYFGPGTRLTVL.

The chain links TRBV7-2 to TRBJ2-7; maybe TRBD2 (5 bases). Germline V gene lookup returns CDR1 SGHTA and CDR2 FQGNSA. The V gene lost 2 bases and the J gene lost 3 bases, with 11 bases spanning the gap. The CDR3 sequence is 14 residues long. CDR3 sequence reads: CASSLSSGYYEQYF. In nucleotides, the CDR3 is TGTGCCAGCAGCTTATCATCGGGGTACTACGAGCAGTACTTC.